The T cell receptor beta chain under discussion was sequenced for a study of blood T cells in healthy people across ages. Through a sample-barcoded 5' primer and a J-beta primer mix, a second PCR was run for roughly 6 to 11 cycles. One entry per CDR3 protein results from TCRdb running MiXCR on the 5' RACE reads. The sample contains some 1.5 million distinct CDR3 sequences, about 30% of which appear only once. Concerning this clonotype: Its antigen is as yet unknown.

Per-sample yields of isolated PBMCs were at least 7 million. Germline lookup yields CDR1 SGHRS and CDR2 YFSETQ. The V and J ends lost 0 bases and 5 bases, in that order; junction bases with no gene match: 13. The CDR3 has 18 residues. Findings and caveats of the study: Expanded clonotype shifts may have been confounded, as the donors had an unknown CMV status. Reliance upon unsorted PBMCs precluded definitive naive versus antigen-experienced comparison. Long-lived donors had more naive CD4+ cells and higher diversity than aged donors.

The sample taken for sequencing was blood. This clonotype was sampled from a woman in her 30s in good health. This rearrangement joins TRBV5-1 to TRBJ2-1; 8 bases match TRBD2. CDR3 DNA: TGCGCCAGCAGCTTGGTGCGGGGGGCAACGATCCTCGACAATGAGCAGTTCTTC. Translating gives CASSLVRGATILDNEQFF.